The T cell receptor (beta chain) under discussion was sequenced for a study of shared clonotypes between healthy human individuals. Overall study results and limits: Relative to memory subsets, naive subsets generally showed larger estimated richness. Tissue TCR repertoires likely differ from these blood-only repertoires.

The germline V gene has CDR1 SGDLS and CDR2 YYNGEE. The trim removed 3 bases at V and 2 bases at J, leaving 5 bases unmatched. The CDR3 contains 14 residues. Both subsets, CD45RA+ naive and CD45RA-negative memory, were split from the CD4+ cells. Repertoires were generated with immunoSEQ multiplex PCR, while TCRdb's copy carries only in-frame clones and drops some. The sample has 2 million to 2.5 million clones, just over 90% seen once. Note on this clone: Antigen specificity is unknown. The same CDR3 is also encoded by other DNA sequences in this sample.

V is TRBV9 and J is TRBJ2-7; 7 positions match TRBD1. This clonotype was sampled from a man aged 18 to 35 in good health. Some clones in this sample may be carry-over from other donors' samples. Specimen: naive CD4+ T cells from PBMCs. The sample's subset: CD45RA+ positively selected. CDR3 in amino acids: CASSAGTATYEQYF. The DNA for the CDR3 is TGTGCCAGCAGCGCGGGGACAGCCACCTACGAGCAGTACTTC.